This T cell receptor beta chain was captured in a study of preoperative IRX-2 immunotherapy in early breast cancer. The CDR3 spans 16 residues. Germline V gene data show CDR1 as ENHRY and CDR2 as SYGVKD. Specified treatment: preoperative locoregional IRX-2 cytokine immunotherapy. TCRdb's copy holds only in-frame clones and misses some; the assay was immunoSEQ multiplex PCR. The sample has some 30,000 clones; around 89% are singletons. The sequence was collected from a human donor with breast cancer. This sample was obtained from a patient treated with IRX-2 immunotherapy. The chain couples TRBV10-3 to TRBJ2-5; possibly TRBD1 for D (5 bases). With the DNA end fitting TRBJ2-7 better, the J assignment may be wrong. The CDR3: CAISESGAVRPYEQYF. CDR3 in DNA: TGTGCCATCAGTGAGTCTGGGGCAGTCCGTCCCTACGAGCAGTACTTC.